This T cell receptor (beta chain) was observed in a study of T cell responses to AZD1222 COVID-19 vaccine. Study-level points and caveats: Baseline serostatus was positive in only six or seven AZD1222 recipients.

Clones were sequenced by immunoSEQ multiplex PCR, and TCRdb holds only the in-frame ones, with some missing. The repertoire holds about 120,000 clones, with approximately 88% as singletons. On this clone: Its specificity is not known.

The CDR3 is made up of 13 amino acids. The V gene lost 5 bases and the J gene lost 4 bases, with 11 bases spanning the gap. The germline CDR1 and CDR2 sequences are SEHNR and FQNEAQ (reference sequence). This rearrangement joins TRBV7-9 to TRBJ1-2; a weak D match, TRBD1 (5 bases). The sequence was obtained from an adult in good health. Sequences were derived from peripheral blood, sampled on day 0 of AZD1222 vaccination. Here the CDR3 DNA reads TGTGCCAGCAGCCCAACCGACAGCTATGGCTACACCTTC. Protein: CASSPTDSYGYTF.